This TCR beta chain was captured in a study of OX40 agonist ivuxolimab in advanced cancers. Background on the whole study: Ivuxolimab, which targeted the costimulatory receptor OX40 (CD134), was an agonistic, fully human IgG2 monoclonal antibody. The paper covers the monotherapy dose-escalation part of the phase I ivuxolimab trial, which included N ≈ 57 patients. Of the roughly 50 dose-escalation patients, hepatocellular carcinoma was present in some 19, melanoma in around 15, renal cell carcinoma in 9 and head and neck cancer in 9. Intravenous ivuxolimab was administered to patients every 2 weeks at six dose levels: 0.01, 0.1, 0.3, 1.5, 3 and 10 mg/kg. The purpose of peripheral TCRbeta sequencing was to test whether ivuxolimab changed TCR sequence diversity and led to clonal T-cell expansion. Prior anti-PD-1, anti-PD-L1 or anti-CTLA-4 therapy was permitted, and checkpoint inhibitors had been received by around 39% of dose-escalation patients. Partial responses occurred in three dose-escalation patients: two with cutaneous melanoma and one with hepatocellular carcinoma. The dose-escalation cohort was roughly 80% male with a mean age of approximately 60 years, ranging from roughly 23 to 90. On the study overall, not on this receptor specifically: Low levels of normalized T-cell clonal expansion were also shown by some nonresponding patients. At doses of 0.1 to 3.0 mg/kg, clonal expansion of both CD4+ and CD8+ T cells in blood was seen between baseline and week 6. The antigen specificity of the clonally expanded peripheral T cells was not determined. Partial responders in the 0.1-3.0 mg/kg groups had among the lowest normalized peripheral clonal expansion, especially among CD8+ T cells. After ivuxolimab, CD8+ T cells had more expanded clones than CD4+ T cells on average.

The trial excluded patients who had a history of autoimmune disease or who were on systemic immunosuppression. Peripheral blood for TCR sequencing was collected from all dose cohorts at baseline, on cycle 4 day 1, and on cycle 7 day 1. Samples were obtained from an open-label, multicenter, first-in-human phase I dose-escalation trial of ivuxolimab. Adults with locally advanced or metastatic melanoma, renal cell carcinoma, hepatocellular carcinoma or head and neck squamous cell carcinoma were enrolled in the trial. Before TCR sequencing, CD4+ T cells and CD8+ T cells from peripheral blood were sorted into separate populations. For this clone: What this receptor recognizes is not known. Base-call qualities are not available, and no considerably larger clone is one nucleotide away.

There are 14 amino acids in the CDR3, from cysteine to phenylalanine inclusive. CDR3 DNA is the only sequence kept; it has 42 bases, read in frame from the first base. The germline V gene specifies MDHEN as CDR1 and SYDVKM as CDR2. V gives up 1 base and J gives up 8 bases, and the segment between their germline ends measures 11 bases. Genomic DNA was isolated from the sorted cells so that the TCRbeta CDR3 region could be sequenced. The immunoSEQ Assay was used to sequence the TCRbeta CDR3 regions. The clones in this table, taken by TCRdb from immuneACCESS, are in-frame only. Not every clone is retained; where verified, under half of the shortfall comes from an unresolved V gene, and the cause of the rest is unknown. The sample table shows fewer than 75,000 clones, and approximately 93% are seen once. The ten largest clonotypes hold about 2.4% of the sample.

This TCR came from an adult with an advanced solid tumor such as melanoma, head and neck, liver or kidney cancer. The source was CD4+ or CD8+ T cells sorted from blood, collected in a trial of the OX40 agonist ivuxolimab. The rearranged segments are TRBV28 and TRBJ1-4; the D gene remains uncertain. The DNA sequence is TGTGCCAGCAGTTTATCAGGTAGTCGGGAAAAACTGTTTTTT. Its coded protein is CASSLSGSREKLFF.